This T cell receptor (beta chain) was captured by sequencing in a study of blood T cell repertoires in COVID-19. Study-wide context: The United States, Italy and Spain supplied acute and convalescent COVID-19 samples. Sample material is recorded as cDNA or gDNA derived from T cells, B-cell-depleted T cells, or PBMCs.

In the original workflow: Counts of nucleated cells, estimated from reference gene primer amplification, were obtained. Here immunoSEQ multiplex PCR was the method, and the copy in TCRdb shows in-frame clones only, minus some. The V and J calls and the clone size are those of that table, but D and trimming were determined from the DNA. The table lists about 61,000 clones, about 88% of them singletons. Germline V gene sequence: CDR1 SNHLY, CDR2 FYNNEI. The ends were cut back, 4 bases at V and 4 bases at J, with 19 bases in the middle. The CDR3 sequence is 16 residues long. Sequenced sample: peripheral blood. The sequence was obtained from a woman in her forties or fifties with active or convalescent COVID-19. V is TRBV2 and J is TRBJ2-5; D not certain. DNA of the CDR3: TGTGCCAGCAGTGGTACAAGTCTGTCCTCTGGAGAGACCCAGTACTTC. Amino acid sequence: CASSGTSLSSGETQYF.